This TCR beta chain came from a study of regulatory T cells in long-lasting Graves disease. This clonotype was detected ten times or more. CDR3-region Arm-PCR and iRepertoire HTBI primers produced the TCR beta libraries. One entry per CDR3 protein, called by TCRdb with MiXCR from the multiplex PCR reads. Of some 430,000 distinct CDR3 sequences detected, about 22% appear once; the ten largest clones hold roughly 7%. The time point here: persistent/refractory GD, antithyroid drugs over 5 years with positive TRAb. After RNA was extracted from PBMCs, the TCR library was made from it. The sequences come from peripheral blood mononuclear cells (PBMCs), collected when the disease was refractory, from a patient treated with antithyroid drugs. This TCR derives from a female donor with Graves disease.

As DNA, the CDR3 is TGTGCCAGCAGTTTAAGCGGCAGGGTGGATCAGCCCCAGCATTTT. This gives the protein CASSLSGRVDQPQHF. V gene TRBV28 combines with J gene TRBJ1-5, with D possibly being TRBD1 (5 bases). The length of the CDR3 is 15 residues. Per germline, CDR1 MDHEN and CDR2 SYDVKM. V was pared by 2 bases and J by 5 bases, with 13 bases between.